This T cell receptor beta chain was documented in a study of regulatory T cells in long-lasting Graves disease. Study findings and constraints: Relative to new patients (roughly 970), persistent patients exhibited greater sharing of public clonotypes (approximately 2,500). Owing to a sample size that was small, accuracy may have been reduced.

The sample's time point: persistent/refractory GD, antithyroid drugs over 5 years with positive TRAb. PBMCs were the source of the RNA used for TCR sequencing. In building TCR beta libraries, iRepertoire HTBI primers were used together with Arm-PCR of CDR3 regions. TCRdb processed the multiplex PCR reads anew with MiXCR; each CDR3 protein has one entry. The sample includes some 340,000 distinct CDR3 sequences, 20% to 25% seen only once; the top ten take around 30%. The CDR3 totals 13 residues. V dropped 2 bases and J dropped 2 bases, with 10 bases sitting between them. Germline V gene lookup returns CDR1 DFQATT and CDR2 SNEGSKA (reference sequence). This clonotype was seen at least ten times. As yet, its antigen is unknown.

This TCR came from a woman between 40 and 55 years old with Graves disease. The material sequenced was peripheral blood mononuclear cells (PBMCs), taken when the disease was refractory, from a patient treated with antithyroid drugs. The chain combines TRBV20-1 with TRBJ2-7; no definite D call. CDR3 sequence (DNA): TGCAGTGCTAGAAACTACTACGCCTACGAGCAGTACTTC. As protein: CSARNYYAYEQYF.